The subject of this entry is one TCR beta chain. In the original workflow: Scientists estimated how many nucleated cells there were by amplifying reference gene primers. Libraries were prepared by immunoSEQ multiplex PCR; TCRdb keeps only in-frame clonotypes and omits some of them. V, J and clone size were drawn from that table, and D and trimming were deduced from the DNA. The sample shows hundreds of thousands of clones, approximately 84% of them seen only once. These data belong to a study of blood T cell repertoires in COVID-19. Study as a whole: The samples span acute and convalescent COVID-19 from the United States, Italy and Spain. PBMCs, B-cell-depleted T cells, or T cells were the source of the cDNA or gDNA that made up the material.

With 1 base clipped from V and 6 bases from J, the junction kept 10 bases outside the gene matches. The CDR3 length is 17 residues. Germline values: CDR1 MNHEY, CDR2 SMNVEV (reference sequence). The specimen was peripheral blood. The clonotype originates from a woman aged 80 or older with acute or convalescent COVID-19. The chain employs TRBV27 and TRBJ1-2, with 11 bases lining up with TRBD1. The CDR3 protein is CASSLLRTGGAFHGYTF. CDR3 in DNA: TGTGCCAGCAGTTTATTGCGGACAGGGGGCGCCTTTCATGGCTACACCTTC.